This entry concerns a single T cell receptor beta chain. Its antigen remains unknown. This sample is part of a study of T-cell reconstitution after alpha-beta-depleted transplantation in children. Germline CDR1 reads SGHTA; CDR2 reads FQGNSA. The ends were cut back, 4 bases at V and 1 base at J, with 11 bases in the middle. There are 14 residues in the CDR3. As it was prepared, the TCRbeta library received unique molecular identifiers. TCRdb reprocessed the PCR reads with MiXCR, giving one entry per CDR3 protein. The sample includes some 600,000 distinct CDR3 sequences, 10% to 15% seen only once; the top ten take 2% to 2.5%. Study-wide findings and caveats: Some patients' high day-60 TCRbeta diversity was traced to surviving recipient T cells and thymic progenitors. After one year, T-cell counts and TCRbeta diversity mostly came from new T cells. Two months or so post-transplant, alpha-beta T cells reportedly derived from several hundred expanded graft clones.

The sample here was PBMCs, mostly from graft donor cells, taken 360 days after TCRalphabeta/CD19-depleted stem cell transplant. The receptor's source is a male patient younger than 18 who had a stem cell transplant for acute myeloid leukemia, so the T cells may come from the graft donor. The chain uses TRBV7-2 and TRBJ2-7; unclear D gene. The CDR3 nucleotides read TGTGCCAGCAGCTCGACGGGCCTTTCCTACGAGCAGTACTTC. Residues: CASSSTGLSYEQYF.